The rows below give T cell receptor beta chains drawn from one sample of a study of blood T cell repertoires in COVID-19. Libraries were prepared by immunoSEQ multiplex PCR; TCRdb keeps only in-frame clonotypes and omits some of them. Here the sample spans roughly 180,000 clones, approximately 87% being singletons. The sequenced sample consisted of PBMCs or T cells enriched from blood (not recorded which). Source of these receptors: a woman aged 50 to 60 who had recovered from COVID-19. Both conserved end residues are part of each CDR3. A D gene is named only where the DNA matches it firmly. A row's size may be missing; if present it is once, few, many or a size class.

TRBJ2-2 - - TRBV5-8 CASSLGQVSGELFF TGTGCCAGCAGCTTGGGACAGGTCAGCGGGGAGCTGTTTTTT
TRBJ1-1 - many TRBV20-1 CSARGRGHKLF TGCAGTGCTAGGGGGCGTGGGCACAAGCTCTTT
TRBJ2-1 - - TRBV7-2 CASSLSPTGEPYNEQFF TGTGCCAGCAGCTTAAGCCCGACGGGGGAGCCCTACAATGAGCAGTTCTTC
TRBJ2-3 TRBD1 many TRBV19 CASTNTRGLGDTQYF TGTGCCAGTACCAATACGAGGGGGCTAGGCGATACGCAGTATTTT
TRBJ2-3 TRBD1 - TRBV2 CASMGQGAHTDTQYF TGTGCCAGCATGGGGCAGGGGGCCCACACAGATACGCAGTATTTT
TRBJ1-1 TRBD1 few TRBV28 CASSSPGTANTEAFF TGTGCCAGCAGTAGTCCCGGGACAGCTAACACTGAAGCTTTCTTT
TRBJ1-2 - - TRBV4-2 CASSQDLGGINYGYTF TGTGCCAGCAGCCAAGATTTGGGAGGGATTAACTATGGCTACACCTTC
TRBJ1-6 - - TRBV4-1 CASSQTRGESPLHF TGCGCCAGCAGCCAAACGCGGGGTGAATCACCCCTCCACTTT
TRBJ1-6 TRBD1 - TRBV14 CASSPGGRSSYNSPLHF TGTGCCAGCAGCCCAGGGGGAAGGAGCTCCTATAATTCACCCCTCCACTTT
TRBJ2-6 TRBD1 - TRBV4-1 CASSQGQGTFSGANVLTF TGCGCCAGCAGCCAGGGACAGGGTACCTTCTCTGGGGCCAACGTCCTGACTTTC
TRBJ2-5 TRBD1 - TRBV3-1/TRBV3-2 CASSQDDPGQGLGQETQYF TGTGCCAGCAGCCAAGACGACCCGGGACAGGGGCTCGGACAAGAGACCCAGTACTTC
TRBJ1-5 - - TRBV7-2 CASSQPPGSQHF TGTGCCAGCAGTCAACCCCCAGGGTCCCAGCATTTT
TRBJ1-4 TRBD1 - TRBV11-2 CASSTGQGDEKLFF TGTGCCAGCAGCACGGGACAGGGGGACGAAAAACTGTTTTTT
TRBJ2-5 - - TRBV7-9 CASSPVGPRVRKETQYF TGTGCCAGCAGCCCCGTGGGGCCCAGGGTGAGGAAAGAGACCCAGTACTTC
TRBJ1-3 - - TRBV4-1 CASSQEEGFSGNTIYF TGCGCCAGCAGCCAAGAGGAGGGTTTCTCTGGAAACACCATATATTTT
TRBJ1-2 TRBD1 few TRBV5-6 CASSRTGNYGYTF TGTGCCAGCAGCCGGACAGGGAACTATGGCTACACCTTC
TRBJ1-2 - - TRBV24-1 CATSDSGTTNYGYTF TGTGCCACCAGTGACTCGGGGACTACTAACTATGGCTACACCTTC
TRBJ2-3 - - TRBV4-3 CASSQGNGETDTQYF TGCGCCAGCAGCCAAGGAAACGGGGAGACAGATACGCAGTATTTT
TRBJ2-5 - few TRBV7-8 CASTPASTFPLGTQYF TGTGCCAGCACTCCCGCTAGCACCTTCCCCCTGGGGACCCAGTACTTC
TRBJ2-2 - - TRBV19 CASSIALNTGELFF TGTGCCAGTAGTATCGCCCTAAACACCGGGGAGCTGTTTTTT
TRBJ2-1 TRBD1 - TRBV11-3 CASSYGTGALSSYNEQFF TGTGCCAGCAGTTACGGGACAGGGGCCCTAAGCTCCTACAATGAGCAGTTCTTC
TRBJ2-1 - - TRBV25-1 CASSRTVLQFF TGTGCCAGCAGCAGAACCGTACTACAGTTCTTC
TRBJ2-1 TRBD2 - TRBV2 CASRGLAGENEQFF TGTGCCAGCCGGGGACTAGCGGGAGAGAATGAGCAGTTCTTC
TRBJ1-5 - - TRBV7-2 CASSLGAGWDQPQHF TGTGCCAGCAGCTTGGGAGCGGGATGGGATCAGCCCCAGCATTTT
TRBJ1-6 - - TRBV5-1 CASSLGHTDSPLHF TGCGCCAGCAGCTTGGGTCATACGGATTCACCCCTCCACTTT
TRBJ2-5 - - TRBV24-1 CATSEDTWGTQYF TGTGCCACCAGTGAGGACACTTGGGGGACCCAGTACTTC
TRBJ1-1 - - TRBV29-1 CSVITGLTEAFF TGCAGCGTGATCACAGGGCTTACTGAAGCTTTCTTT
TRBJ2-1 TRBD2 - TRBV30 CAWSSRRTSGAYNEQFF TGTGCCTGGAGTTCTAGAAGGACTAGCGGTGCCTACAATGAGCAGTTCTTC
TRBJ2-1 TRBD2 - TRBV28 CASSLWSSGGADEQFF TGTGCCAGCAGTTTATGGAGTAGCGGGGGGGCAGATGAGCAGTTCTTC
TRBJ1-3 TRBD1 - TRBV6-5 CASSQGAGGNTIYF TGTGCCAGCAGTCAGGGGGCTGGGGGAAACACCATATATTTT
TRBJ1-2 TRBD1 - TRBV20-1 CSASGQGAGNYGYTF TGCAGTGCTAGTGGGCAGGGGGCGGGTAACTATGGCTACACCTTC
TRBJ2-5 TRBD2 many TRBV5-1 CASSPTSLTSGGYQETQYF TGCGCCAGCAGCCCCACTAGCTTGACTAGCGGGGGGTACCAAGAGACCCAGTACTTC
TRBJ1-5 - few TRBV7-2 CASNFIGDGNQPQHF TGTGCCAGCAACTTCATAGGAGACGGCAATCAGCCCCAGCATTTT
TRBJ2-1 TRBD2 - TRBV6-2/TRBV6-3 CASSPPPGGGPYNEQFF TGTGCCAGCAGTCCCCCCCCGGGCGGGGGGCCCTACAATGAGCAGTTCTTC
TRBJ1-1 - - TRBV18 CASSPPDSEAFF TGTGCCAGCTCACCACCGGACAGTGAAGCTTTCTTT
TRBJ1-5 - - TRBV19 CASSIPGPQHF TGTGCCAGTAGTATCCCAGGGCCCCAGCATTTT
TRBJ1-2 TRBD1 - TRBV6-1 CASSEVPQGAQGYTF TGTGCCAGCAGTGAAGTCCCCCAGGGGGCGCAAGGCTACACCTTC
TRBJ2-5 - - TRBV4-2 CASSQGGPLQTQYF TGTGCCAGCAGCCAAGGAGGCCCCCTACAGACCCAGTACTTC
TRBJ1-1 TRBD1 - TRBV7-9 CASKRQGGGTEAFF TGTGCCAGCAAACGACAGGGAGGTGGCACTGAAGCTTTCTTT
TRBJ1-5 TRBD1 - TRBV28 CASSPGQGNQPQHF TGTGCCAGCAGTCCGGGACAGGGCAATCAGCCCCAGCATTTT
TRBJ1-2 - - TRBV7-9 CASSFPGHQNYGYTF TGTGCCAGCAGCTTCCCGGGACACCAGAACTATGGCTACACCTTC
TRBJ2-2 TRBD1 few TRBV27 CASRPDRGRNTGELFF TGTGCCAGCCGCCCTGACAGGGGGCGGAACACCGGGGAGCTGTTTTTT
TRBJ1-1 - - TRBV2 CASSEGRMNTEAFF TGTGCCAGCAGTGAGGGCAGGATGAACACTGAAGCTTTCTTT